This TCR beta chain was profiled in a study of shared clonotypes between healthy human individuals. The table came from immunoSEQ multiplex PCR; TCRdb's copy has only in-frame clones and leaves some out. Among roughly 1,000,000 clones listed, 75% to 80% were seen once. Study-wide points: Only blood was sampled, and tissue TCR repertoires likely differ from blood ones. What naive subsets generally showed was a larger estimated richness than memory subsets showed.

Concerning this clone: Its specificity is not known.

V dropped 1 base and J dropped 6 bases, with 10 bases sitting between them. The CDR3 covers 14 residues. Germline CDR1 SGHRS, CDR2 YFSETQ. Healthy HIV-negative adults without recent acute infections or vaccinations served as donors. The chain combines TRBV5-1 with TRBJ1-4; D gene unclear. Sequencing was done on a sample of memory CD4+ T cells from PBMCs. The subset denotes: CD45RA-negative fraction. This clonotype originated in a man aged 18 to 35 in good health. Some clones in this sample may be carry-over from other donors' samples. The CDR3 reads CASSLSAVDEKLFF. The CDR3 coding sequence is TGCGCCAGCAGCTTGTCGGCAGTAGATGAAAAACTGTTTTTT.